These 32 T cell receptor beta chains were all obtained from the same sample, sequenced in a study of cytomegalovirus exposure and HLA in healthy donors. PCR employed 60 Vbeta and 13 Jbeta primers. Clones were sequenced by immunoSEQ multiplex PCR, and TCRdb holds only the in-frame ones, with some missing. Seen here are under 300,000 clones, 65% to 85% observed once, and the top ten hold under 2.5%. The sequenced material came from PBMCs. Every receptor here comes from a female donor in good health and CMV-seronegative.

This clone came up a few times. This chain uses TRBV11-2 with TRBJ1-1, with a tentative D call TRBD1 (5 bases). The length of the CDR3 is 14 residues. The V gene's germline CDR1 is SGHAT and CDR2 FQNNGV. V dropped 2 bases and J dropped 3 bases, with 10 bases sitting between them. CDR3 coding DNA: TGTGCCAGCAGCTTACTGGAGGGGTACACTGAAGCTTTCTTT. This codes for CASSLLEGYTEAFF.

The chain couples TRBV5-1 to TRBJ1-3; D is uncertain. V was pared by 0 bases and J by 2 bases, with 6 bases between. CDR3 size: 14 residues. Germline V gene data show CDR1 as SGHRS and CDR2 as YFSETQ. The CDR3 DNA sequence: TGCGCCAGCAGCTTGGGAGATACTGGAAACACCATATATTTT. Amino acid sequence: CASSLGDTGNTIYF.

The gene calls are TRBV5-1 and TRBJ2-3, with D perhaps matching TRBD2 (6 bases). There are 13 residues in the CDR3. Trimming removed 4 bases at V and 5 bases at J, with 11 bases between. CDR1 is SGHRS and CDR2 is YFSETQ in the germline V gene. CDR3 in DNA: TGCGCCAGCAGCGAGGGTAGCGGAGATACGCAGTATTTT. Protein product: CASSEGSGDTQYF.

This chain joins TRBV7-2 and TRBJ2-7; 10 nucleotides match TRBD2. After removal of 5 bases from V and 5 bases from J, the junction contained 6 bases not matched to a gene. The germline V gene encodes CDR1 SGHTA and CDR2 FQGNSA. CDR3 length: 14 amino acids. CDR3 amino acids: CASSPSSGSDEQYF. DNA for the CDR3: TGTGCCAGCAGCCCTTCTAGCGGGAGTGACGAGCAGTACTTC. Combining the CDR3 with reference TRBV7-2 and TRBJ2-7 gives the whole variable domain GAGVSQSPSNKVTEKGKDVELRCDPISGHTALYWYRQSLGQGLEFLIYFQGNSAPDKSGLPSDRFSAERTGGSVSTLTIQRTQQEDSAVYLCASSPSSGSDEQYFGPGTRLTVT.

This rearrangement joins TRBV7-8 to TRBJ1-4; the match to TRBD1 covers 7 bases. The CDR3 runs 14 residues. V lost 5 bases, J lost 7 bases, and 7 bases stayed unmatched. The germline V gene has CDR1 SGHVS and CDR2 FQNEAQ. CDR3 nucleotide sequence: TGTGCCAGCAGCGAGATGACAGGGAGTGAAAAACTGTTTTTT. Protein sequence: CASSEMTGSEKLFF. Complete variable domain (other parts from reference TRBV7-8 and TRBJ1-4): GAGVSQSPRYKVAKRGQDVALRCDPISGHVSLFWYQQALGQGPEFLTYFQNEAQLDKSGLPSDRFFAERPEGSVSTLKIQRTQQEDSAVYLCASSEMTGSEKLFFGSGTQLSVL.

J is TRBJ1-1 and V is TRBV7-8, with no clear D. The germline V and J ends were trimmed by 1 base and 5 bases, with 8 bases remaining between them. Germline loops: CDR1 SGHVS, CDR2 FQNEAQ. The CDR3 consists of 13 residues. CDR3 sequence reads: CASSLEQRTEAFF. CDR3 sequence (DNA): TGTGCCAGCAGCTTAGAACAGAGAACTGAAGCTTTCTTT.

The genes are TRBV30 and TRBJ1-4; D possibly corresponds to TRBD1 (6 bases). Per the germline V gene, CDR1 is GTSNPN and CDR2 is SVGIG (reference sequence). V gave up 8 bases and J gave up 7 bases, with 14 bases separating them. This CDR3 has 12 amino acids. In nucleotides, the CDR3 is TGTGCCGCCCGGGGGGCGGGTGAAAAACTGTTTTTT. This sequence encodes CAARGAGEKLFF.

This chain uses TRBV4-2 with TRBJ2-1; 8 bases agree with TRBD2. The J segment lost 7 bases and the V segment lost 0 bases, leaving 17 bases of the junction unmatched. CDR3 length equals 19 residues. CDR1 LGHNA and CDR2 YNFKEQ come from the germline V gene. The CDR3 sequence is CASSQDPGGGAGEWNEQFF. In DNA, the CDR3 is TGTGCCAGCAGCCAAGATCCCGGCGGGGGAGCGGGAGAGTGGAATGAGCAGTTCTTC.

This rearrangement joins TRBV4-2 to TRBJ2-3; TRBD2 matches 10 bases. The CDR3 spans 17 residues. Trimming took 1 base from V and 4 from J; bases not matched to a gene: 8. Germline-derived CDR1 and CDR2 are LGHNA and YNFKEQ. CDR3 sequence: CASSQGSGRAVADTQYF. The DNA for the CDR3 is TGTGCCAGCAGCCAAGGAAGCGGGAGGGCCGTAGCAGATACGCAGTATTTT.

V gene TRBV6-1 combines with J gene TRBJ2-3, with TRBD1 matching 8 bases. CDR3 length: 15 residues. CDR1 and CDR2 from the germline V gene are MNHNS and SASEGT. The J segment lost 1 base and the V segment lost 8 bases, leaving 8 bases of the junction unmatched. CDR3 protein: CASGTDRVGTDTQYF. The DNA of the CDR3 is TGTGCCAGCGGGACGGACAGGGTCGGCACAGATACGCAGTATTTT.

CDR3 nucleotide sequence: TGTGCCAGCAGTTTCCTGGACAGGGAAGGAAACACCATATATTTT. The encoded protein is CASSFLDREGNTIYF. The chain couples TRBV28 to TRBJ1-3; 8 nucleotides match TRBD1. Germline-derived CDR1 and CDR2 are MDHEN and SYDVKM. The trim removed 3 bases at V and 4 bases at J, leaving 5 bases unmatched. The CDR3 runs 15 residues.

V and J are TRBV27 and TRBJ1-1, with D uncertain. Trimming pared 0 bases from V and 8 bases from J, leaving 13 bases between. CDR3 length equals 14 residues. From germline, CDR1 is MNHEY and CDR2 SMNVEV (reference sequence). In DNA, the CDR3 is TGTGCCAGCAGTTTATCCCGTAGAATCGAGGAAGCTTTCTTT. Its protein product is CASSLSRRIEEAFF.

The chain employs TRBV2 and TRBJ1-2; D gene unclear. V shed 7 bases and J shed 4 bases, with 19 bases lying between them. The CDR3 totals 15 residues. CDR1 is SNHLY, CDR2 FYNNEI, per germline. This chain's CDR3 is CASILNWQDPYGYTF. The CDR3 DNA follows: TGTGCCAGCATTCTTAACTGGCAGGATCCCTATGGCTACACCTTC.

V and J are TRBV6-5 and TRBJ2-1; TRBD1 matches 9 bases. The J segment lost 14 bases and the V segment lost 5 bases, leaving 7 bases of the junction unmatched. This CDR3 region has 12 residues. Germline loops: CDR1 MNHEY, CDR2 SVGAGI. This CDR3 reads CASSRLTGGEFF. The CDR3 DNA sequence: TGTGCCAGCAGTCGCCTTACAGGGGGCGAGTTCTTC.

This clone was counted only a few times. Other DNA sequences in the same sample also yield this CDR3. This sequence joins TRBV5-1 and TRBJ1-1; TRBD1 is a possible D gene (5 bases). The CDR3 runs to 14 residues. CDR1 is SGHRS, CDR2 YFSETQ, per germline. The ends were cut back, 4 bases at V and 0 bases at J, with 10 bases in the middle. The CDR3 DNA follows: TGCGCCAGCAGCCCCGGACACCTGAACACTGAAGCTTTCTTT. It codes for CASSPGHLNTEAFF.

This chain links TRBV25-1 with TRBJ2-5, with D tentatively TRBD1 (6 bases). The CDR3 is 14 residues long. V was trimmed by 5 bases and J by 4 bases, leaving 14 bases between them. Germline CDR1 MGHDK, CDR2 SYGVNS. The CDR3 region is CASSNTRGGETQYF. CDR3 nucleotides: TGTGCCAGCAGTAATACCCGAGGGGGAGAGACCCAGTACTTC.

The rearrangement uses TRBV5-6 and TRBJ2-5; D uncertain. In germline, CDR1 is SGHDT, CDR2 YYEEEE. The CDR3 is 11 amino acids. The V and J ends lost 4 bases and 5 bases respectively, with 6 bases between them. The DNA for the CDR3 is TGTGCCAGCAGCATAGTGGAGACCCAGTACTTC. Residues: CASSIVETQYF.

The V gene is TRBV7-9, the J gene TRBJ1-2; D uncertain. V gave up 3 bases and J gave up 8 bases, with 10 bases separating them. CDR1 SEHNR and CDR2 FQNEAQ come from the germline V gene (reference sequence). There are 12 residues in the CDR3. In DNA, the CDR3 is TGTGCCAGCAGCTTGAGGGCAGGCGGCTACACCTTC. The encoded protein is CASSLRAGGYTF.

The CDR3 reads CASSGGARGNTGELFF. CDR3 coding DNA: TGTGCCAGCAGCGGGGGGGCTCGGGGGAACACCGGGGAGCTGTTTTTT. The chain employs TRBV5-4 and TRBJ2-2, with D perhaps TRBD2 (7 bases). This CDR3 comprises 16 residues. Germline values: CDR1 SGHNT, CDR2 YYREEE (reference sequence). The germline V and J ends were trimmed by 4 bases and 1 base, with 14 bases remaining between them.

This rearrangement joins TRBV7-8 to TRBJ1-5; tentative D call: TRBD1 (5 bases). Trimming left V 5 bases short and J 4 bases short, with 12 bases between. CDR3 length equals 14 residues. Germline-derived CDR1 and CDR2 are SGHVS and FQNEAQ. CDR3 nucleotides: TGTGCCAGCAGCCCAGGCGGGGGTAATCAGCCCCAGCATTTT. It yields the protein CASSPGGGNQPQHF. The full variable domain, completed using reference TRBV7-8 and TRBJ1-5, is GAGVSQSPRYKVAKRGQDVALRCDPISGHVSLFWYQQALGQGPEFLTYFQNEAQLDKSGLPSDRFFAERPEGSVSTLKIQRTQQEDSAVYLCASSPGGGNQPQHFGDGTRLSIL.

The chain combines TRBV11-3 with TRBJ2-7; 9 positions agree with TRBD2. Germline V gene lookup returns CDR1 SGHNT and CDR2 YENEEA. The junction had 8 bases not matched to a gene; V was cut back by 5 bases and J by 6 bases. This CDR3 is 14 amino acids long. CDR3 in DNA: TGTGCCAGCAGCCTGGGACTAGCCGCGGTCGAGCAGTACTTC. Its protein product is CASSLGLAAVEQYF.

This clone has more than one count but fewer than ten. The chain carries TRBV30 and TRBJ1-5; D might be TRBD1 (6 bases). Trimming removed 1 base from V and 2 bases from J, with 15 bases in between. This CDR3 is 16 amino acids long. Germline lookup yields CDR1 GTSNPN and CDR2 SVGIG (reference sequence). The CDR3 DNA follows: TGTGCCTGGAGTGCATCCCTTGCAGGGGGCAATCAGCCCCAGCATTTT. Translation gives CAWSASLAGGNQPQHF.

The CDR3: CASSVELAGLTQYF. In DNA form, the CDR3 reads TGTGCCAGCAGCGTAGAACTAGCGGGATTGACGCAGTATTTT. V gene TRBV9 combines with J gene TRBJ2-3; the match to TRBD2 covers 10 bases. Germline values: CDR1 SGDLS, CDR2 YYNGEE. The CDR3 length is 14 residues. V trimming: 0 bases; J trimming: 9 bases; junction bases outside the gene matches: 4.

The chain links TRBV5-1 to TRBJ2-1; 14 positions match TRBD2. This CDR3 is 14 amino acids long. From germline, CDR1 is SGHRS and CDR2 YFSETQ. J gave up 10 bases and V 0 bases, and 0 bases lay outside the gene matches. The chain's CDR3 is CASSLGLAGGEQFF. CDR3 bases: TGCGCCAGCAGCTTGGGACTAGCGGGAGGGGAGCAGTTCTTC.

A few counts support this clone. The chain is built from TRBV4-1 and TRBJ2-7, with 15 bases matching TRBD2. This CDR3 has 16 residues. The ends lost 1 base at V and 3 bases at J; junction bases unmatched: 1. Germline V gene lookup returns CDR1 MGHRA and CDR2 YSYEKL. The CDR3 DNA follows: TGCGCCAGCAGCCAAGCGGGACTAGCGGGGGGCTACGAGCAGTACTTC. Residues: CASSQAGLAGGYEQYF.

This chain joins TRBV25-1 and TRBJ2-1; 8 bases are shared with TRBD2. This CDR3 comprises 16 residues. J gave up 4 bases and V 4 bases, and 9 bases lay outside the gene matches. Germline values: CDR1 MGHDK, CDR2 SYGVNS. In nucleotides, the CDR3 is TGTGCCAGCAGTGGACTCAGCGGGAGTCGATACAATGAGCAGTTCTTC. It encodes CASSGLSGSRYNEQFF.

The CDR3 sequence is CASRVLVNNEQFF. As DNA, the CDR3 is TGTGCCAGCAGGGTACTTGTTAACAATGAGCAGTTCTTC. The chain is built from TRBV6-5 and TRBJ2-1; D is uncertain. CDR1 and CDR2 from the germline V gene are MNHEY and SVGAGI. Trimming left V 6 bases short and J 5 bases short, with 11 bases between. The CDR3 is made up of 13 amino acids.

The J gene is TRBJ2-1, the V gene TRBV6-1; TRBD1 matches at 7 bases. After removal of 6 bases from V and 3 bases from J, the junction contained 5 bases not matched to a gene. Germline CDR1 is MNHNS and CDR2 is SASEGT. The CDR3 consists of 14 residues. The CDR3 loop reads CASRRTGNYNEQFF. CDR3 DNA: TGTGCCAGCAGGAGGACAGGAAACTACAATGAGCAGTTCTTC.

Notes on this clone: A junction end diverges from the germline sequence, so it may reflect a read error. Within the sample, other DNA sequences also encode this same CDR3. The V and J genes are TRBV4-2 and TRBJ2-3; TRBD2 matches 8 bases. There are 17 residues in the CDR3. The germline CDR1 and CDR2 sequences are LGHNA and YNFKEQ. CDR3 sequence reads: CASSQVPPTVSGGTQYF. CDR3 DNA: TGTGCCAGCAGCCAAGTCCCGCCGACGGTCTCGGGGGGGACGCAGTATTTC.

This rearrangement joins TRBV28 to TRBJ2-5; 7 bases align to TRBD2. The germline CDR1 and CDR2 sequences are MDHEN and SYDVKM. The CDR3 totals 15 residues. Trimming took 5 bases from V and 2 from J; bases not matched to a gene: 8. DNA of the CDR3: TGTGCCAGCAGTCCTAGCGGATATGGGCAAGAGACCCAGTACTTC. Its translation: CASSPSGYGQETQYF.

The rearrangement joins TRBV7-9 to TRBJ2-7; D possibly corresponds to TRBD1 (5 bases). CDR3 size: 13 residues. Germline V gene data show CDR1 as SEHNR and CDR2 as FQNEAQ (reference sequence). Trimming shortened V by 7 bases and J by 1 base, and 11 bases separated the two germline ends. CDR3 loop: CASTQADSYEQYF. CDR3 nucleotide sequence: TGTGCCAGCACACAGGCGGATTCCTACGAGCAGTACTTC.

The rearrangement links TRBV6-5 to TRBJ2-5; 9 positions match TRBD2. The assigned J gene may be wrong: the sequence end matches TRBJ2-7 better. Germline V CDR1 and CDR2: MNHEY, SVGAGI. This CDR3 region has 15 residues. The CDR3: CASSYAGLAKYEQYF. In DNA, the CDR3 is TGTGCCAGCAGTTACGCGGGACTAGCTAAATACGAGCAGTACTTC.